The 10 T cell receptor beta chains listed next were all sequenced from one sample in a study of Graves' ophthalmopathy and Graves' hyperthyroidism. The authors amplified TCR beta CDR3 regions, and they did so from RNA transcripts for repertoire sequencing. RT-PCR was first run with HTBI primers, then multiplex PCR in a second round. TCRdb reprocessed the multiplex PCR reads via MiXCR and lists one record per CDR3 protein. The sample has around 1,000,000 distinct CDR3 sequences; about 40% are singletons. Material: peripheral blood or thyroid tissue (not recorded which). These receptor sequences come from an adult man with Graves' hyperthyroidism.

This clonotype was seen many times. The J gene is TRBJ2-5, the V gene TRBV10-2; D uncertain. The CDR3 contains 13 residues. V lost 4 bases and J 5 bases, leaving 11 bases between the germline ends. Germline V gene data show CDR1 as WSHSY and CDR2 as SAAADI. The CDR3 protein is CASSAALRETQYF. The CDR3 nucleotides read TGCGCCAGCAGTGCGGCCCTCAGGGAGACCCAGTACTTC.

The chain uses TRBV6-2 or TRBV6-3 and TRBJ2-5; possible D gene TRBD2, 6 bases. Trimming shortened V by 8 bases and J by 9 bases, and 22 bases separated the two germline ends. From germline, CDR1 is MNHEY and CDR2 SVGEGT. The CDR3 spans 14 residues. The CDR3 DNA is TGTGCCAGCGGAGGGGAGGATAGCAATCAGCCCCAGTACTTC. It encodes CASGGEDSNQPQYF.

J is TRBJ2-2 and V is TRBV20-1; 8 bases are a match to TRBD1. The CDR3 is 13 residues long. The V gene end was trimmed by 6 bases and the J gene end by 9 bases; junction bases not matched to a gene: 9. CDR1 and CDR2 (germline): DFQATT, SNEGSKA (reference sequence). CDR3 loop: CSAVPQGARELFF. In DNA form, the CDR3 reads TGCAGTGCCGTCCCCCAGGGGGCGAGGGAGCTGTTTTTT.

This chain links TRBV10-3 with TRBJ2-5; 11 nucleotides line up with TRBD2. The CDR3 has 16 residues. CDR1 and CDR2 from the germline V gene are ENHRY and SYGVKD. V lost 10 bases and J lost 5; bases outside the gene matches: 15. DNA for the CDR3: TGTGCCAGCGTATTAGGCACTAGCGGGAGCTGGGAGACCCAGTACTTC. Amino acids: CASVLGTSGSWETQYF.

This clonotype was recorded at least ten times. V is TRBV10-3 and J is TRBJ2-5; the match to TRBD2 covers 7 bases. The germline gives CDR1 ENHRY, CDR2 SYGVKD. Trimming cost V 5 bases and J 4 bases; bases outside gene matches: 1. The CDR3 covers 12 residues. The CDR3 region has the DNA TGTGCCATCAGTTTAGCGGGAGAGACCCAGTACTTC. Encoded protein: CAISLAGETQYF.

J is TRBJ1-5 and V is TRBV19; 9 bases map to TRBD1. After removal of 5 bases from V and 6 bases from J, the junction contained 8 bases not matched to a gene. The CDR3 extends over 15 amino acids. CDR1 LNHDA and CDR2 SQIVND come from the germline V gene (reference sequence). CDR3 amino acids: CASSEQGARSQPQHF. The CDR3 DNA follows: TGTGCCAGTAGTGAACAGGGGGCTAGGAGTCAGCCCCAGCATTTT.

In this sample, this clonotype turned up many times. The chain carries TRBV20-1 and TRBJ1-5; TRBD1 is a possible D gene (6 bases). Germline loops: CDR1 DFQATT, CDR2 SNEGSKA (reference sequence). V was shortened by 4 bases and J by 6 bases, with 13 bases between the two germline ends. This CDR3 contains 13 residues. CDR3 coding DNA: TGCAGTGCTACTAGACAGGCAGGTCAGCCCCAGCATTTT. Protein sequence: CSATRQAGQPQHF.

There are a few counts of this clonotype. At one boundary the junction diverges from the germline segment, which might be a read error. The rearrangement links TRBV9 to TRBJ2-5, with D hard to call. The CDR3 contains 14 residues. Germline loops: CDR1 SGDLS, CDR2 YYNGEE. The CDR3 nucleotides are TGTGCCAGCACCGTAGACTGGGGACAAGAGACCCAGTACTTC. This encodes CASTVDWGQETQYF.

This clonotype was picked up many times. V usage is TRBV5-1 and J usage is TRBJ1-1; 9 bases align to TRBD1. Germline-derived CDR1 and CDR2 are SGHRS and YFSETQ. The CDR3 runs 14 residues. J gave up 11 bases and V 4 bases, and 12 bases lay outside the gene matches. CDR3 sequence (DNA): TGCGCCAGCAGCGAGCCGGGACAGGGTTATCGGGCTTTCTTT. Protein: CASSEPGQGYRAFF.

The table lists this clonotype with a count of one. A single base separates this from a much larger clone, so it may be a read error. The chain has TRBV6-1 and TRBJ1-5, with 9 positions matching TRBD1. This CDR3 is built from 14 residues. Germline lookup yields CDR1 MNHNS and CDR2 SASEGT. Trimming cost V 7 bases and J 7 bases; bases outside gene matches: 8. CDR3 in amino acids: CASKQGAHFQPQHF. Written as DNA, the CDR3 is TGTGCCAGCAAACAGGGGGCGCATTTCCAGCCCCAGCATTTT.